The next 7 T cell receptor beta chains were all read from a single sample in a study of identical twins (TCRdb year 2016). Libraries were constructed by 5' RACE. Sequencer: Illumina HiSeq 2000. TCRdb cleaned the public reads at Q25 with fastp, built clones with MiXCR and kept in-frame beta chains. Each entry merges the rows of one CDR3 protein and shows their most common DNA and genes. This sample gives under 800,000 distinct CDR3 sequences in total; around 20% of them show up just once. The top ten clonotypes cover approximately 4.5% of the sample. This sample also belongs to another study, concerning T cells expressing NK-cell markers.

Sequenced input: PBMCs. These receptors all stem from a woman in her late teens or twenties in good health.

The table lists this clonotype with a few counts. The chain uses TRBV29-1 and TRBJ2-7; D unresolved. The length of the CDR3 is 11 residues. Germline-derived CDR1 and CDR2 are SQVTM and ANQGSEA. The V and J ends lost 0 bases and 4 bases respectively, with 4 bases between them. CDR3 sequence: CSVEESYEQYF. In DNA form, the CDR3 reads TGCAGCGTTGAAGAAAGTTACGAGCAGTACTTC.

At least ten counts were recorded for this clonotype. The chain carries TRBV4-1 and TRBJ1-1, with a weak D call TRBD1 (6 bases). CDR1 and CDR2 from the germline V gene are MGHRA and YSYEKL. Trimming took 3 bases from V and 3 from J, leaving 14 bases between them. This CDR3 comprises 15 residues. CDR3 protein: CASSQKQGAYTEAFF. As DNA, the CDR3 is TGCGCCAGCAGCCAGAAACAGGGCGCTTACACTGAAGCTTTCTTT.

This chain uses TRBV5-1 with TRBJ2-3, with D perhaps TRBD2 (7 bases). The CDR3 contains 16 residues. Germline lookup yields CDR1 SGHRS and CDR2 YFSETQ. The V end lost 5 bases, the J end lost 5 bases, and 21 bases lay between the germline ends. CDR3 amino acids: CASRSMGGPLGDTQYF. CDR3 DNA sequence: TGCGCCAGCAGGTCGATGGGGGGGCCCTTGGGAGATACGCAGTATTTT. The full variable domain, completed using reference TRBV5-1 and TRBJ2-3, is KAGVTQTPRYLIKTRGQQVTLSCSPISGHRSVSWYQQTPGQGLQFLFEYFSETQRNKGNFPGRFSGRQFSNSRSEMNVSTLELGDSALYLCASRSMGGPLGDTQYFGPGTRLTVL.

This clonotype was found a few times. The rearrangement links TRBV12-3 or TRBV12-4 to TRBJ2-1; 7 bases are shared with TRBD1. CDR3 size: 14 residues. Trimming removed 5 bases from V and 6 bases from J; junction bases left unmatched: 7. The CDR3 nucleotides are TGTGCCAGCAGTCTAACAGGGGTGGGCAATGAGCAGTTCTTC. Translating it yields CASSLTGVGNEQFF.

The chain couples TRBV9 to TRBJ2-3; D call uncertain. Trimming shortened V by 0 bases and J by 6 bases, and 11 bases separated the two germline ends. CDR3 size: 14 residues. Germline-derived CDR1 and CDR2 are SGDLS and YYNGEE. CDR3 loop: CASSVAPIADTQYF. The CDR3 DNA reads TGTGCCAGCAGCGTAGCCCCAATCGCGGATACGCAGTATTTT.

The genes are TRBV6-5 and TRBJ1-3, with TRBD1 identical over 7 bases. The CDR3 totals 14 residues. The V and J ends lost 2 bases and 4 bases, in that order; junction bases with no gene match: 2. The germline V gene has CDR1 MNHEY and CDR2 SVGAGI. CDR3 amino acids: CASSYDRAGNTIYF. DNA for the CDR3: TGTGCCAGCAGTTACGACAGGGCAGGAAACACCATATATTTT.

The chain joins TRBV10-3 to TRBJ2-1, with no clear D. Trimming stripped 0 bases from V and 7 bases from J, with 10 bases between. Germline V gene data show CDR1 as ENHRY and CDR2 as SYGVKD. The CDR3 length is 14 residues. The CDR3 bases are TGTGCCATCAGTGAGTCGGGCGGTGGTAATGAGCAGTTCTTC. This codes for CAISESGGGNEQFF.